Following are 22 T cell receptor beta chains from one sample sequenced in a study of T cells in women clearing cervical HPV infection. Profiling relied on immunoSEQ multiplex PCR, and the TCRdb table lists in-frame clones only, not all of them. The sample is made up of around 35,000 clones, and the top ten hold about 1.6% of it. Sequenced: blood buffy coat. These receptors were obtained from a woman between 18 and 69 years old with a cervical HPV16 infection that either progressed to CIN3+ or cleared (not recorded which).

In regard to this clone: Its ends do not fully match the called genes, so a read error is possible. The read comes to an end 3 residues before the CDR3 does, leaving the germline J gene to fill in the end. This sample includes further DNA sequences coding for the same CDR3. J is TRBJ1-3 and V is TRBV18; TRBD1 matches at 7 bases. The CDR3 loop spans 17 amino acids. Germline V gene sequence: CDR1 KGHSH, CDR2 LQKENI. This CDR3 reads CASSPSWTGNSGNTIYF. The sequenced part of the CDR3 DNA is TGTGCCAGCTCACCGAGTTGGACAGGAAACTCTGGAAACACA.

CDR3 loop: CASSVGTGGTEAFF. The sequenced CDR3 bases are TGCGCCAGCAGCGTTGGGACAGGCGGGACTGAA. The chain links TRBV5-1 to TRBJ1-1, with 8 bases fitting TRBD1. Read data end 3 residues before the CDR3 end; the end is taken from the germline J gene. CDR1 and CDR2 from the germline V gene are SGHRS and YFSETQ. The CDR3 covers 14 residues. Unmatched junction bases numbered 7, after V lost 4 bases and J lost 5 bases. Variable domain in full (rest from reference TRBV5-1 and TRBJ1-1): KAGVTQTPRYLIKTRGQQVTLSCSPISGHRSVSWYQQTPGQGLQFLFEYFSETQRNKGNFPGRFSGRQFSNSRSEMNVSTLELGDSALYLCASSVGTGGTEAFFGQGTRLTVV.

Of note for this clone: The read falls 3 residues short of the CDR3 end, and the missing part is taken from the germline J gene. The chain is built from TRBV10-1 and TRBJ1-4; no clear D gene. Trimming left V 3 bases short and J 1 base short, with 15 bases between. Germline V gene lookup returns CDR1 WNHNN and CDR2 SYGVQD (reference sequence). This CDR3 has 17 residues. The CDR3 region is CASSEVGFRVTNEKLFF. Partial CDR3 DNA: TGCGCCAGCAGTGAAGTGGGTTTTAGGGTAACTAATGAAAAA.

About this clone: Read sequence stops 3 residues before the CDR3 end, and the germline J gene provides the missing end. The chain has TRBV12-3 or TRBV12-4 and TRBJ1-6; D uncertain. V lost 2 bases to trimming and J lost 9 bases, with 11 bases between them. The CDR3 runs 14 residues. CDR3 bases read: TGTGCCAGCAGTTTACGGTCTTCCTTTTCACCC. This sequence encodes CASSLRSSFSP. The complete CDR3 protein is CASSLRSSFSPLHF.

As to this clone: Read data end 3 residues before the CDR3 end; the end is taken from the germline J gene. V and J are TRBV5-4 and TRBJ2-1, with a tentative D call TRBD2 (6 bases). The CDR3 length is 14 residues. Trimming took 4 bases from V and 7 from J, leaving 15 bases between them. Germline-derived CDR1 and CDR2 are SGHNT and YYREEE (reference sequence). The part of the CDR3 DNA that was read is TGTGCCAGCAGCCGCGGGAACCTCCAGAATGAG. It translates to CASSRGNLQNE. The full CDR3 sequence reads CASSRGNLQNEQFF. Full variable domain (missing parts from reference TRBV5-4 and TRBJ2-1): ETGVTQSPTHLIKTRGQQVTLRCSSQSGHNTVSWYQQALGQGPQFIFQYYREEENGRGNFPPRFSGLQFPNYSSELNVNALELDDSALYLCASSRGNLQNEQFFGPGTRLTVL.

Concerning this clone: The read is 3 residues too short to cover the CDR3 end, so that end is filled in from the germline J gene. V gene TRBV7-9 combines with J gene TRBJ1-2; 9 positions agree with TRBD1. CDR3 length: 14 residues. Germline V gene sequence: CDR1 SEHNR, CDR2 FQNEAQ (reference sequence). CDR3 bases read: TGTGCCAGCAGGACCGGGACAGGGAGTTACGAC. It yields the protein CASRTGTGSYD. The complete CDR3 protein is CASRTGTGSYDYTF.

As for this clone: The observed sequence ends 3 residues before the CDR3 terminus, with the missing tail filled in from the germline J gene. The chain combines TRBV19 with TRBJ2-3; 11 bases map to TRBD2. Germline V CDR1 and CDR2: LNHDA, SQIVND (reference sequence). The CDR3 covers 16 residues. The sequenced part of the CDR3 DNA is TGTGCCAGTAGTATGCCCCTAGCGGGGGGACAAGAGACG. Its protein is CASSMPLAGGQET. The whole CDR3 region reads CASSMPLAGGQETQYF.

In regard to this clone: The same CDR3 is also encoded by other DNA sequences in this sample. CDR3 protein: CASSIIQGGQYF. The CDR3 DNA, read in part, is TGTGCCAGTAGTATTATCCAGGGAGGT. This chain connects TRBV19 to TRBJ2-4, with a possible D match to TRBD2 (6 bases). The CDR3 goes on 3 residues after the read ends, and that part is filled in from the germline J gene. Germline V lookup: CDR1 LNHDA, CDR2 SQIVND (reference sequence). The CDR3 totals 12 residues.

In regard to this clone: Read sequence stops 3 residues before the CDR3 end, and the germline J gene provides the missing end. The gene calls are TRBV2 and TRBJ2-7; tentative D call: TRBD1 (6 bases). From germline, CDR1 is SNHLY and CDR2 FYNNEI. Trimming removed 5 bases from V and 3 bases from J, with 17 bases in between. The CDR3 is 15 residues long. The CDR3 protein is CASSTMTGSSYEQYF. The sequenced CDR3 bases are TGTGCCAGCAGTACTATGACAGGCAGCAGCTACGAG.

CDR3: CASRSYILEQYF. CDR3 DNA (partial): TGTGCCAGCAGGTCGTACATCCTCGAG. This chain uses TRBV28 with TRBJ2-7; D remains unclear. The read falls 3 residues short of the CDR3 end, and the missing part is taken from the germline J gene. Trimming took off 6 bases at V and 6 bases at J, with 12 bases between the two ends. This CDR3 is 12 amino acids long. Germline V gives CDR1 MDHEN, CDR2 SYDVKM.

Worth noting for this clone: The read comes to an end 3 residues before the CDR3 does, leaving the germline J gene to fill in the end. The gene calls are TRBV20-1 and TRBJ2-1; 8 bases agree with TRBD2. Germline values: CDR1 DFQATT, CDR2 SNEGSKA (reference sequence). The CDR3 is 16 amino acids. J gave up 5 bases and V 5 bases, and 14 bases lay outside the gene matches. This CDR3 is CSAARTSPGPHNEQFF. The covered CDR3 bases are TGCAGTGCTGCCAGGACTAGCCCCGGACCCCACAATGAG.

About this clone itself: The CDR3 goes on 3 residues after the read ends, and that part is filled in from the germline J gene. This chain connects TRBV5-1 to TRBJ1-1; no clear D gene. The germline V gene encodes CDR1 SGHRS and CDR2 YFSETQ. The CDR3 contains 15 residues. V shed 0 bases and J shed 0 bases, with 9 bases lying between them. Here the CDR3 reads CASSLEPGLNTEAFF. CDR3 bases read: TGCGCCAGCAGCTTGGAGCCAGGATTGAACACTGAA.

Regarding this clone: The read terminates 3 residues ahead of where the CDR3 ends, so the germline J gene completes it. The chain employs TRBV18 and TRBJ2-2; TRBD1 is a possible D gene (6 bases). The CDR3 has 16 amino acids. The germline V gene encodes CDR1 KGHSH and CDR2 LQKENI. V shed 3 bases and J shed 1 base, with 12 bases lying between them. The chain's CDR3 is CASSPPTGRNTGELFF. CDR3 DNA (partial): TGTGCCAGCTCACCCCCGACAGGAAGGAACACCGGGGAG. Supplemented by reference TRBV18 and TRBJ2-2, the full variable domain reads NAGVMQNPRHLVRRRGQEARLRCSPMKGHSHVYWYRQLPEEGLKFMVYLQKENIIDESGMPKERFSAEFPKEGPSILRIQQVVRGDSAAYFCASSPPTGRNTGELFFGEGSRLTVL.

Turning to this clone: The read ends 3 residues early relative to the CDR3; the germline J gene fills the gap. The chain combines TRBV2 with TRBJ1-6, with 8 bases that match TRBD1. CDR3 length equals 15 residues. Germline V gene lookup returns CDR1 SNHLY and CDR2 FYNNEI. The V and J ends lost 6 bases and 3 bases, in that order; junction bases with no gene match: 4. The CDR3 sequence is CASRPGTGYNSPLHF. The CDR3 DNA, read in part, is TGTGCCAGCAGACCCGGGACAGGCTATAATTCACCC.

As regards this clone: The read comes to an end 3 residues before the CDR3 does, leaving the germline J gene to fill in the end. The gene calls are TRBV19 and TRBJ1-1; 8 positions match TRBD1. This CDR3 spans 14 amino acids. From germline, CDR1 is LNHDA and CDR2 SQIVND (reference sequence). The CDR3 DNA, read in part, is TGTGCCAGTAGTATAGTCCCACAGGGGGTCTCG. As protein: CASSIVPQGVS. The complete CDR3 protein is CASSIVPQGVSAFF.

Comments on this clone: The sequence runs out 3 residues before the end of the CDR3; the remainder is reconstructed from the germline J gene. The rearrangement links TRBV28 to TRBJ1-3; D not certain. Trimming removed 3 bases from V and 2 bases from J, with 8 bases in between. This CDR3 is built from 14 residues. Looked up from germline, CDR1 is MDHEN and CDR2 is SYDVKM. CDR3 bases read: TGTGCCAGCAGTTTGGGTAGGGCTGGAAACACC. This translates into CASSLGRAGNT. The whole CDR3 reads CASSLGRAGNTIYF.

About this clone: Read sequence stops 3 residues before the CDR3 end, and the germline J gene provides the missing end. The rearrangement links TRBV20-1 to TRBJ1-2; perhaps TRBD1 as D (5 bases). V was cut by 0 bases and J by 3 bases, with 14 bases left in between. Germline V gene sequence: CDR1 DFQATT, CDR2 SNEGSKA (reference sequence). This CDR3 region has 15 residues. Partial CDR3 DNA: TGCAGTGCTAGAGATTTCAGGGAGGGCGACTATGGC. Protein: CSARDFREGDYG. From start to end, the CDR3 is CSARDFREGDYGYTF.

For this clone: The CDR3 end falls 3 residues outside the read, so it is completed with the germline J gene. The chain uses TRBV5-5 and TRBJ1-2, with D possibly being TRBD1 (6 bases). V lost 0 bases and J lost 5, with 14 bases in between. From germline, CDR1 is SGHKS and CDR2 YYEKEE (reference sequence). This CDR3 comprises 15 residues. Incomplete CDR3 DNA: TGTGCCAGCAGCTTGGGTTGGGGGCAAGGGTATGGC. Its protein product is CASSLGWGQGYG. The whole CDR3 is CASSLGWGQGYGYTF.

In the case of this clone: The missing CDR3 end, 3 residues past where the read stops, is filled in from the germline J gene. The chain links TRBV20-1 to TRBJ1-1; a weak D match, TRBD1 (5 bases). Germline values: CDR1 DFQATT, CDR2 SNEGSKA (reference sequence). The CDR3 loop spans 13 amino acids. CDR3 residues: CSARDGSGGEAFF. The covered CDR3 bases are TGCAGTGCTAGAGATGGTAGTGGGGGGGAG.

Points on this clone: The read gets to within 3 residues of the CDR3 end, and the germline J gene fills in the rest. V and J are TRBV5-5 and TRBJ1-4; maybe TRBD1 (5 bases). This CDR3 has 13 amino acids. Trimming pared 7 bases from V and 4 bases from J, leaving 11 bases between. Germline lookup yields CDR1 SGHKS and CDR2 YYEKEE (reference sequence). The CDR3 reads CASCRDLNEKLFF. The CDR3 bases that were read are TGTGCCAGCTGCAGGGATCTTAATGAAAAA.

Notes on this clone: The missing CDR3 end, 3 residues past where the read stops, is filled in from the germline J gene. The chain couples TRBV28 to TRBJ2-5; either TRBD1 or TRBD2 may supply D (6 bases each). Per the germline V gene, CDR1 is MDHEN and CDR2 is SYDVKM. The CDR3 has 14 amino acids. V dropped 8 bases and J dropped 2 bases, with 15 bases sitting between them. CDR3 DNA (partial): TGTGCCAGCGGAACCAGGGGAGGTCAAGAGACC. Residues: CASGTRGGQET. The full CDR3 protein reads CASGTRGGQETQYF.

Note on this clone: The read terminates 3 residues before the CDR3 end, so the remaining end is supplied by the germline J gene. The J gene is TRBJ1-1, the V gene TRBV18; D ambiguous. Germline V gene data show CDR1 as KGHSH and CDR2 as LQKENI. The ends were cut back, 2 bases at V and 1 base at J, with 5 bases in the middle. This CDR3 is built from 13 residues. Here the CDR3 reads CASSPSGNTEAFF. The CDR3 bases that were read are TGTGCCAGCTCACCATCAGGGAACACTGAA.